The T cell receptor beta chain described here comes from a study of T cell responses to AZD1222 COVID-19 vaccine (dated by TCRdb to the early 2020s). Describing the broader study: AZD1222 recipients with second doses at about 4 weeks or about 12 weeks were pooled, because spike-specific TCR depth and breadth did not differ between schedules. TCR sequencing was performed for about 250 trial participants, of whom some 200 were given two doses of AZD1222 and around 26 were given two doses of MenACWY control vaccine. Enrollment into the trials was organized by age into subgroups of 18-55, 56-69 and 70-plus years, and those subgroups contained roughly 160, 29 and 62 TCR-sequenced participants, respectively.

Points the paper makes about the study in general: Vaccine-associated CD4 TCRs spanned the whole spike protein, with dominant responses in regions 160-218 and 743-854. Because no day 14 peak-response samples were available, repertoires were characterized only after the peak T cell response. After two AZD1222 doses, spike-specific TCR breadth and depth were significantly higher than at day 0 and than in MenACWY recipients. Participants were mostly white British and included more females than males, and it was suggested by the authors that clonal diversity may have been underestimated. Reportedly, almost half of the unique spike-specific TCRs recognized epitopes lying outside the regions that are mutated in the B.1.351 and B.1.1.7 variants. Conclusions about previously exposed vaccinees were limited because only six AZD1222 recipients were SARS-CoV-2 seropositive at baseline. The 56-69-year group was small, and its depth increase did not reach significance, likely because of low power.

What this sample's time point label stands for: baseline before first vaccination. Samples from vaccinated people were obtained from the UK trials COV001 and COV002, which included a single-blind randomized controlled phase 2/3 trial of AZD1222 (ChAdOx1 nCoV-19) in healthy adults. For TCRbeta chain sequencing, PBMC samples were collected from trial participants at day 0 and at day 28 after the second dose. A remark on this clone: Its target antigen remains unknown. Base quality data are lacking; no much larger clone is found one base away.

Including the terminal cysteine and phenylalanine, the CDR3 comprises 15 residues. Of all the DNA, just the CDR3 is kept, 45 bases in frame from base 1. CDR1 and CDR2 are read off the germline V gene as MDHEN and SYDVKM. V loses 5 bases of germline sequence and J loses 0 bases, and the interval between the two ends is 10 bases. The CDR3 regions of human TCRbeta chains were analyzed by immunosequencing. Per the original workflow: TCRs in the repertoires were matched against a reference library of SARS-CoV-2-specific TCRs that had been generated with the MIRA antigen-specificity platform. Breadth was defined as the fraction of unique TCRs that were SARS-CoV-2-associated. Depth was defined as the fraction of total T cells that were SARS-CoV-2-associated. Using the MIRA data, each spike-specific TCR was assigned both to the spike region to which the TCR was reactive and to a CD4 or CD8 class. Log10-transformed breadth and depth values were compared by one-way ANOVA with Sidak's multiple comparisons tests. The clones in this table, taken by TCRdb from immuneACCESS, are in-frame only. Not every clone is retained; where verified, under half of the shortfall comes from an unresolved V gene, and the cause of the rest is unknown. V and J calls and clone size are those listed in that table; D and trimming were worked out from the DNA. Here the sample has about 110,000 clones; around 82% occur a single time. Of the sample, around 4.6% falls within the top ten clones.

The V gene is TRBV28 and the J gene is TRBJ2-2; D gene: possibly TRBD1, on 6 matching bases. This sample comprised peripheral blood, obtained on day 0 of AZD1222 vaccination. This receptor was obtained from an adult in good health. The encoded CDR3 is CASSPGHPNTGELFF. The base sequence is TGTGCCAGCAGTCCGGGACACCCGAACACCGGGGAGCTGTTTTTT.